This record looks at one T cell receptor (beta chain) sequence and its context. Its antigen is still unknown. A clone one base away is much larger, so this may be a read error. Indicated time point: newly diagnosed GD, antithyroid drugs for less than 3 months. RNA isolated from PBMCs was used to make the TCR library. EDTA tubes held Nine milliliters of peripheral blood from each patient. To make TCR beta libraries, researchers used iRepertoire HTBI primers and Arm-PCR of CDR3 regions. TCRdb reanalysed the multiplex PCR reads using MiXCR and keeps one entry per CDR3 protein. The sample contains roughly 500,000 distinct CDR3 sequences, approximately 12% of which appear only once. The CDR3 consists of 17 residues. Trimming removed 2 bases from V and 1 base from J, with 20 bases in between. CDR1 is DFQATT, CDR2 SNEGSKA, per germline (reference sequence). The data were taken from a study of regulatory T cells in long-lasting Graves disease.

The study, taken as a whole, reports: Persistent cases favored TRBV28, TRBJ1-2 and TRBJ2-5. The sample size was small, and this may have reduced accuracy.

A further study also used this sample, focusing on T cells in Graves' hyperthyroidism and ophthalmopathy. This second report adds: The patients, who ranged from 18 to 65 in age, presented with newly diagnosed hyperthyroidism lasting under 2 months.

The clonotype originates from a woman aged 25 to 39 with Graves disease. The V call is TRBV20-1, the J call TRBJ2-5, with D maybe TRBD2 (6 bases). The specimen was peripheral blood mononuclear cells (PBMCs), collected at new diagnosis, from a patient treated with antithyroid drugs. The CDR3 sequence is CSARHIPMTSPQETQYF. In DNA form, the CDR3 reads TGCAGTGCTAGACATATCCCCATGACTAGTCCCCAAGAGACCCAGTACTTC.